Presented here are 15 T cell receptor beta chains from one specimen sequenced in a study of Graves' ophthalmopathy and Graves' hyperthyroidism (dated by TCRdb to 2016 to 2019). Sequencing instrument: Illumina HiSeq 2000. TCR beta CDR3 regions were amplified from RNA transcripts for repertoire sequencing. HTBI primers and the Qiagen OneStep RT-PCR kit were used in a first-round RT-PCR, which was followed by a second-round multiplex PCR, size selection and purification. TCRdb handled the public reads itself, with Q25 trimming in fastp and clone calling in MiXCR, and kept productive beta chains. Identical CDR3 proteins give one entry, which carries the most common genes and DNA. The sample data list 150,000 to 200,000 distinct CDR3 sequences, and approximately 40% of these were observed just once. Roughly 8.9% of the sample is taken by the ten largest. The sample was peripheral blood. These receptors all stem from a man under 40 with Graves' ophthalmopathy. Donor details come from another sample of the same person, matched by shared clones.

The sample holds many counts of this clonotype. The rearrangement uses TRBV28 and TRBJ2-7; no firm D call. The V end lost 2 bases, the J end lost 2 bases, and 7 bases lay between the germline ends. CDR1 is MDHEN, CDR2 SYDVKM, per germline. This CDR3 region has 13 residues. In nucleotides, the CDR3 is TGTGCCAGCAGTTTACTTCAGCCCTACGAGCAGTACTTC. Amino acids: CASSLLQPYEQYF.

This sequence joins TRBV7-2 and TRBJ2-5; unclear D gene. The CDR3 is made up of 13 amino acids. V shed 5 bases and J shed 5 bases, with 12 bases lying between them. Germline CDR1 is SGHTA and CDR2 is FQGNSA. CDR3 sequence (DNA): TGTGCCAGCAGCCAACCCGTCCGGGAGACCCAGTACTTC. Translated: CASSQPVRETQYF.

The chain employs TRBV6-2 or TRBV6-3 and TRBJ1-6; maybe TRBD1 (6 bases). CDR1 is MNHEY, CDR2 SVGEGT, per germline. The CDR3 extends over 17 amino acids. Trimming shortened V by 2 bases and J by 7 bases, and 18 bases separated the two germline ends. CDR3 amino acids: CASSYTHRAGTNSPLHF. The DNA of the CDR3 is TGTGCCAGCAGTTACACCCACAGGGCAGGGACGAATTCACCCCTCCACTTT.

This clonotype was found many times. The rearrangement uses TRBV4-1 and TRBJ1-1; TRBD1 matches 8 bases. Looked up from germline, CDR1 is MGHRA and CDR2 is YSYEKL. The CDR3 consists of 17 residues. J was trimmed by 0 bases and V by 1 base; bases with no gene match: 7. The CDR3 reads CASSQAGGGMLNTEAFF. The CDR3 DNA reads TGCGCCAGCAGCCAAGCAGGGGGCGGAATGCTGAACACTGAAGCTTTCTTT.

This sequence joins TRBV12-3 or TRBV12-4 and TRBJ2-5; no clear D gene. The CDR3 sequence is 12 residues long. V was clipped by 7 bases and J by 5 bases, with 11 bases between them. This chain's CDR3 is CASMSVRETQYF. The CDR3 DNA reads as TGTGCCAGCATGAGTGTCAGGGAGACCCAGTACTTC.

The chain recombines TRBV7-8 with TRBJ2-7; TRBD1 agrees at 8 bases. V trimming: 3 bases; J trimming: 0 bases; junction bases outside the gene matches: 4. The CDR3 spans 15 residues. Germline V lookup: CDR1 SGHVS, CDR2 FQNEAQ. The CDR3 sequence is CASSLSTGASYEQYF. CDR3 coding DNA: TGTGCCAGCAGCTTGTCGACAGGGGCCTCCTACGAGCAGTACTTC.

This clonotype was detected a few times. The chain has TRBV6-2 or TRBV6-3 and TRBJ2-7; 13 bases match TRBD2. The CDR3 spans 16 residues. The V segment lost 5 bases and the J segment 6 bases; nucleotides outside the gene matches: 10. Germline CDR1 is MNHEY and CDR2 is SVGEGT. The CDR3, as DNA: TGTGCCAGCAGTGGTAAACGACTAGCGGGAGGAGGCGAGCAGTACTTC. Protein: CASSGKRLAGGGEQYF.

This clonotype appeared a few times. The chain couples TRBV6-2 or TRBV6-3 to TRBJ2-7; the match to TRBD1 covers 7 bases. After removal of 0 bases from V and 3 bases from J, the junction contained 8 bases not matched to a gene. CDR1 MNHEY and CDR2 SVGEGT come from the germline V gene. CDR3 length: 16 residues. This CDR3 reads CASSYSGDSLDYEQYF. CDR3 nucleotides: TGTGCCAGCAGTTACTCAGGGGACAGCCTGGACTACGAGCAGTACTTC.

This chain uses TRBV20-1 with TRBJ2-7; TRBD2 matches 9 bases. Trimming removed 0 bases from V and 0 bases from J; junction bases left unmatched: 15. The germline V gene encodes CDR1 DFQATT and CDR2 SNEGSKA (reference sequence). This CDR3 has 19 amino acids. CDR3 sequence: CSARDRLADNLRSSYEQYF. CDR3 nucleotide sequence: TGCAGTGCTAGAGATCGACTAGCGGATAACCTGAGGAGCTCCTACGAGCAGTACTTC.

This clonotype was picked up many times. CDR3 sequence (DNA): TGCAGCGTTGCGGGCGGGAATAGCAATCAGCCCCAGCATTTT. Translated, it gives CSVAGGNSNQPQHF. This chain connects TRBV29-1 to TRBJ1-5, with D unresolved. Trimming stripped 4 bases from V and 0 bases from J, with 10 bases between. Germline lookup yields CDR1 SQVTM and CDR2 ANQGSEA. This CDR3 is 14 amino acids long.

This clonotype was seen ten or more times. The chain carries TRBV14 and TRBJ2-5, with D tentatively TRBD1 (5 bases). The CDR3 extends over 15 amino acids. Germline values: CDR1 SGHDN, CDR2 FVKESK. Trimming shortened V by 3 bases and J by 4 bases, and 15 bases separated the two germline ends. As DNA, the CDR3 is TGTGCCAGCAGCCATCGCAGGGATTTCGGAGAGACCCAGTACTTC. Its translation: CASSHRRDFGETQYF.

The rearrangement joins TRBV6-1 to TRBJ2-7; D call uncertain. V was pared by 4 bases and J by 3 bases, with 10 bases between. Germline V gives CDR1 MNHNS, CDR2 SASEGT. The CDR3 loop spans 13 amino acids. CDR3 protein: CASSGGLGYEQYF. The CDR3 nucleotides read TGTGCCAGCAGTGGGGGATTGGGCTACGAGCAGTACTTC.

The chain links TRBV6-2 or TRBV6-3 to TRBJ1-1; D is possibly TRBD1 (5 bases). V gave up 6 bases and J gave up 4 bases, with 18 bases separating them. The CDR3 is 15 residues long. Germline V gives CDR1 MNHEY, CDR2 SVGEGT. CDR3 region: CASSATTAGTTEAFF. The CDR3 DNA follows: TGTGCCAGCAGCGCTACGACCGCCGGGACCACTGAAGCTTTCTTT.

This chain joins TRBV7-8 and TRBJ2-7; TRBD1 or TRBD2 may be the D gene (5 bases each). Trimming removed 2 bases from V and 4 bases from J, with 15 bases in between. The CDR3 covers 15 residues. Germline V gene lookup returns CDR1 SGHVS and CDR2 FQNEAQ. Here the CDR3 DNA reads TGTGCCAGCAGCTTAAGGGGCACGGGATTATACGAGCAGTACTTC. This translates into CASSLRGTGLYEQYF.

The chain has TRBV12-5 and TRBJ2-5; weak D call: TRBD2 (6 bases). V lost 7 bases to trimming and J lost 4 bases, with 13 bases between them. Germline V gene sequence: CDR1 LGHNT, CDR2 FRNRAP. The CDR3 has 13 amino acids. The CDR3 DNA follows: TGTGCTAGTGCCCGGAGCGGGTCAGAGACCCAGTACTTC. Residues: CASARSGSETQYF.